This entry concerns a single TCR beta chain. These data are taken from a study of blood T cell repertoires in COVID-19. The CDR3 is made up of 12 amino acids. Germline CDR1 and CDR2: MNHEY and SVGAGI. V was shortened by 7 bases and J by 5 bases, with 8 bases between the two germline ends. The repertoire was sequenced with immunoSEQ multiplex PCR; TCRdb's copy has only in-frame clones and lacks some. Here the sample spans some 340,000 clones, roughly four fifths being singletons. The source of this sequence is a woman aged 50 to 60 who had recovered from COVID-19. Sequencing used PBMCs or T cells enriched from blood (not recorded which). The genes are TRBV6-5 and TRBJ2-2; D gene uncertain. Here the CDR3 DNA reads TGTGCCAGCAAAATCGGGACCGGGGAGCTGTTTTTT. It translates to CASKIGTGELFF.